This record concerns one T cell receptor beta chain sequence. No antigen is known for it. These data come from a study of cytomegalovirus exposure and HLA in healthy donors. The CDR3 has 15 residues. Germline V CDR1 and CDR2: MNHNS, SASEGT. V trimming: 3 bases; J trimming: 4 bases; junction bases outside the gene matches: 9. Study-wide results and caveats: The classifier was said to identify cytomegalovirus status with high specificity and sensitivity. It emerged from a later analysis that several of the most significant clusters appeared to be linked to common viral pathogens. Researchers reported in a later analysis that a missense DCLRE1C variant was tied to TCR beta V- and J-gene trimming.

Researchers ran the PCR with 60 Vbeta and 13 Jbeta primers. Here immunoSEQ multiplex PCR was the method, and the copy in TCRdb shows in-frame clones only, minus some. The data show around 150,000 clones, with under 80% seen just once and around 2.1% held by the top ten. Sequencing was carried out using PBMCs. The TCR comes from a female donor in good health and CMV-seronegative. This rearrangement joins TRBV6-1 to TRBJ2-7; 7 bases match TRBD1. CDR3 loop: CASSEGTAQVYEQYF. CDR3 coding DNA: TGTGCCAGCAGTGAGGGGACAGCTCAGGTTTACGAGCAGTACTTC.